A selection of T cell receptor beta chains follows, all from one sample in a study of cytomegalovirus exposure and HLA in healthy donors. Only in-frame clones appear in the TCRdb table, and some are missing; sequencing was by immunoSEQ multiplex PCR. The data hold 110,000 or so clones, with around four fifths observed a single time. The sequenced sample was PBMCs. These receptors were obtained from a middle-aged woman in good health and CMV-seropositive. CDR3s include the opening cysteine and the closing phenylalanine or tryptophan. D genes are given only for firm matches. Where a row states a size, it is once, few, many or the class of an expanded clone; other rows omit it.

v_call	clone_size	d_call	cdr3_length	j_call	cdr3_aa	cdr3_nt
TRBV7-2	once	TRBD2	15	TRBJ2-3	CASRERGGPTDTQYF	TGTGCCAGCAGGGAGCGGGGGGGCCCAACAGATACGCAGTATTTT
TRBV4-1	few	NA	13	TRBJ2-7	CASSQASGYEQYF	TGCGCCAGCAGCCAAGCCTCGGGCTACGAGCAGTACTTC
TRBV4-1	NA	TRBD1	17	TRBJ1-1	CASSQGVGRGPGTEAFF	TGCGCCAGCAGCCAAGGGGTAGGCAGGGGGCCTGGCACTGAAGCTTTCTTT
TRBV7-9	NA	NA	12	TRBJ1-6	CASSPGNSPLHF	TGTGCCAGCAGCCCAGGGAATTCACCCCTCCACTTT
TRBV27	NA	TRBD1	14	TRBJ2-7	CASSAGDSSYEQYF	TGTGCCAGCAGTGCCGGGGACAGCTCCTACGAGCAGTACTTC
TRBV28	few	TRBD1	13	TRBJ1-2	CASSSGQAYGYTF	TGTGCCAGCAGTTCGGGACAGGCCTATGGCTACACCTTC
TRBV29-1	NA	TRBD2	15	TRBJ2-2	CSVHHSGRGAGELFF	TGCAGCGTTCACCATAGCGGGAGGGGGGCCGGGGAGCTGTTTTTT
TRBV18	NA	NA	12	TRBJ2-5	CASSLYQETQYF	TGTGCCAGCTCCTTGTACCAAGAGACCCAGTACTTC
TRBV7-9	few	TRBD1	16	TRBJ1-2	CASSYSGQASNYGYTF	TGTGCCAGCAGCTATTCGGGACAGGCATCTAACTATGGCTACACCTTC
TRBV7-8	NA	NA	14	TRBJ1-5	CASSLLASNQPQHF	TGTGCCAGCAGCTTACTGGCTAGCAATCAGCCCCAGCATTTT
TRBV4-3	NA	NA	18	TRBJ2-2	CASSQKVFGTSSTGELFF	TGCGCCAGCAGCCAAAAAGTGTTTGGGACATCAAGCACCGGGGAGCTGTTTTTT
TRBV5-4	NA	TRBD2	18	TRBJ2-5	CASSLDPASGGRMETQYF	TGTGCCAGCAGCTTGGACCCGGCTAGCGGGGGGAGGATGGAGACCCAGTACTTC
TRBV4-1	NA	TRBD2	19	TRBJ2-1	CASSQPSGLAGGNYNEQFF	TGCGCCAGCAGCCAACCTTCGGGACTAGCGGGGGGGAACTACAATGAGCAGTTCTTC
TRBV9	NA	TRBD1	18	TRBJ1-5	CASSSQDRQVYSNQPQHF	TGTGCCAGCAGCTCCCAGGACAGGCAGGTTTATAGCAATCAGCCCCAGCATTTT
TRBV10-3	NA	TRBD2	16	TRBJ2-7	CAIKARMRDYSYEQYF	TGTGCCATCAAGGCGCGGATGCGGGACTACTCCTACGAGCAGTACTTC
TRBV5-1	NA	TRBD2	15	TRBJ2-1	CASSLQAGGRGEQFF	TGCGCCAGCAGCTTGCAAGCGGGGGGGCGGGGTGAGCAGTTCTTC
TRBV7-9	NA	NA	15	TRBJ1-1	CASSLSDVSNTEAFF	TGTGCCAGCAGCTTGAGCGACGTATCGAACACTGAAGCTTTCTTT